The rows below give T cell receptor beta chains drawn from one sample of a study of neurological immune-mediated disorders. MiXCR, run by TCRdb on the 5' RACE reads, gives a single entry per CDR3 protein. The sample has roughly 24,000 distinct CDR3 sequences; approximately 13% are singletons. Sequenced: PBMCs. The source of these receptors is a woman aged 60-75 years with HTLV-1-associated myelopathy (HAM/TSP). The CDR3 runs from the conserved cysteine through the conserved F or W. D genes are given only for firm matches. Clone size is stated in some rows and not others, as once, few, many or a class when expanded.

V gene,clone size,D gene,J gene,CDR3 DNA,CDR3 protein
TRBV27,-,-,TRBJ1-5,TGTGCCAGCAGTTTAAGTCTCCCTGGGGCCTTATATAGCAATCAGCCCCAGCATTTT,CASSLSLPGALYSNQPQHF
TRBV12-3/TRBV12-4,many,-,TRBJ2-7,TGTGCCAGCAGTTTAGGGGACCCCGAATGGTACGAGCAGTACTTC,CASSLGDPEWYEQYF
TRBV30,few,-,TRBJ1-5,TGTGCCTGGAGTGTACTGATTAATCAGCCCCAGCATTTT,CAWSVLINQPQHF
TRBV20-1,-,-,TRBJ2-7,TGCAGTGCTCGACAGAGAGCACATCTTTCCTACGAGCAGTACTTC,CSARQRAHLSYEQYF
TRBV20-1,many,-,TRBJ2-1,TGCAGTGCCGCGAAGGGGGGGGGTGATGAGCAGTTCTTC,CSAAKGGGDEQFF
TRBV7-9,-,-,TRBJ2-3,TGTGCCGGTGGAGTGTCCACAGATACGCAGTATTTT,CAGGVSTDTQYF
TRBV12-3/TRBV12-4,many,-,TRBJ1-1,TGTGCCAGCAGTTTAGCGCTCCGGTCAGAGAATGTGAACACTGAAGCTTTCTTT,CASSLALRSENVNTEAFF
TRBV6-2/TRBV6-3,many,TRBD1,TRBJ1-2,TGTGCCAGCACTGCTCCGGGACAGACCTCTAATGGCTACACCTTC,CASTAPGQTSNGYTF
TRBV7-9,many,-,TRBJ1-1,TGTGCCAGCAGCCCTCCGGTAGGGGCCATGAACACTGAAGCTTTCTTT,CASSPPVGAMNTEAFF
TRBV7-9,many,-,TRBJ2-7,TGTGCCAGCAGCTCCCGAGGGGGATCTGGCGAGCAGTACTTC,CASSSRGGSGEQYF
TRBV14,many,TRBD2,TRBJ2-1,TGTGCCAGCAGCCAAGAGACTAGCTCCATGAAGAATGAGCAGTTCTTC,CASSQETSSMKNEQFF
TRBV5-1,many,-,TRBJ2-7,TGCGCCAGCAGCCCCCGTGAGGGGGTGAGCTCCTACGAGCAGTACTTC,CASSPREGVSSYEQYF
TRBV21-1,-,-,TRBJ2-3,TGTGCCAGCAGCAAACCCAGTACTAGCGGAACAGATACGCAGTATTTT,CASSKPSTSGTDTQYF
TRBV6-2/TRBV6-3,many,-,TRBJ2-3,TGTGCCAGCAGTTACTGGACGGGAGCGATCACAGATACGCAGTATTTT,CASSYWTGAITDTQYF
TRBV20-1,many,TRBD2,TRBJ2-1,TGCAGTGCTAGAAGTCGGCTAGCGGGGGAAAATGAGCAGTTCTTC,CSARSRLAGENEQFF
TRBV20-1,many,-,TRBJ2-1,TGCAGTGCTCAGCCCCTCGGAGCGGCTTACAATGAGCAGTTCTTC,CSAQPLGAAYNEQFF
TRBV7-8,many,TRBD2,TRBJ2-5,TGTGCCAGCAGCCCAAGGACTAGGGAGACCCAGTACTTC,CASSPRTRETQYF
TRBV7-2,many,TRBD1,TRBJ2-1,TGTGCCAGCAGCTTAGGGACAGGGGGTCGTGAGCAGTTCTTC,CASSLGTGGREQFF
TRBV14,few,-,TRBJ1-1,TGTGCCAGCAGCCAAGAAGCCAGAGCCATGAACACTGAAGCTTTCTTT,CASSQEARAMNTEAFF
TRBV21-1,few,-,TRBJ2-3,TGTGCCAGCAGCTTCGACAGGGGGTCCCCAGATACGCAGTATTTT,CASSFDRGSPDTQYF
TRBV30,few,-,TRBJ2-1,TGTGCCTGGAGAGGGTACAATGAGCAGTTCTTC,CAWRGYNEQFF
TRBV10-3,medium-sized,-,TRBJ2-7,TGTGCCATCAGTGAGTACGACGAGCAGTACTTC,CAISEYDEQYF
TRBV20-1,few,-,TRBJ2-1,TGCAGTGCTAGATTTGGCAATGAGCAGTTCTTC,CSARFGNEQFF
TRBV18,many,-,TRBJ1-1,TGTGCCAGCTCACCACCAAACCGACAGTCTAACACTGAAGCTTTCTTT,CASSPPNRQSNTEAFF